This entry describes one T cell receptor (beta chain). Its target antigen remains unknown. One junction end does not reproduce the germline sequence, and a read error may be involved. The sequencer was an Illumina HiSeq 2500. Quantitative 5'-RACE with molecular barcodes was used to prepare TCR beta libraries. Under the source paper's analysis protocol: A new computational method, built on a probabilistic model of VDJ rearrangement, was used to identify disease-linked TCR variants. TCRdb reran the public reads through fastp at Q25 and MiXCR, keeping productive beta chains. Identical CDR3 proteins give one entry, which carries the most common genes and DNA. V and J calls and clone size were set by TCRdb, not the authors. The sample yields 200,000 to 250,000 distinct CDR3 sequences; about 17% were counted once. Under 45% of the sample is held by the ten biggest clonotypes. Inclusive of the bounding cysteine and phenylalanine, the CDR3 is 14 residues long. Of the read, only the CDR3 DNA is kept; its 42 bases are in frame from base 1. For CDR1 and CDR2, the germline V gene (reference sequence) lists DFQATT and SNEGSKA.

These data originate in a study of CD8 T cells in ankylosing spondylitis (dated by TCRdb to 2016 to 2017). Study-level background: The study profiled T cell receptor beta repertoires in healthy donors and ankylosing spondylitis patients to find disease-linked TCR variants. In total, the full study cohort was made up of approximately 99 healthy donors and more than 20 ankylosing spondylitis patients. Peripheral blood was sampled, and synovial fluid was also collected from ankylosing spondylitis patients.

Points the paper makes about the study in general: According to the report, matched synovial fluid samples from ankylosing spondylitis patients were significantly enriched for the disease-linked clones. In peripheral blood, the disease-linked clones were found at relatively low frequencies and had a CD8+ phenotype. Blood from ankylosing spondylitis patients appeared to be characterized by a TCR beta motif made up of about 8 highly homologous amino acid variants. Some motif variants had previously been reported in the synovial fluid and blood of reactive arthritis patients, which suggests shared mechanisms of disease initiation.

The specimen sequenced was blood, either unsorted or a sorted T cell fraction (not recorded which). The source is a male donor with ankylosing spondylitis. The chain couples TRBV20-1 to TRBJ2-7, with 9 bases matching TRBD2. The CDR3 region: CSARASSGILEQHF. The DNA sequence follows: TGCAGTGCTAGAGCTTCTAGCGGGATCCTCGAGCAGCACTTC.